This passage covers 18 T cell receptor beta chains from one sample sequenced in a study of T cell clonality in common variable immunodeficiency. The data were produced by immunoSEQ multiplex PCR, yet TCRdb's version contains in-frame clones alone and is incomplete. Found here are over 45,000 clones, no singletons; the ten largest cover roughly 2%. Input material: peripheral blood mononuclear cells. The receptors were gathered from a person aged 18 to 70 in good health.

This clone showed up many times. The read falls 3 residues short of the CDR3 end, and the missing part is taken from the germline J gene. The chain has TRBV5-1 and TRBJ1-2; possible D gene TRBD1, 5 bases. Trimming shortened V by 0 bases and J by 0 bases, and 9 bases separated the two germline ends. The CDR3 length is 15 residues. Germline V lookup: CDR1 SGHRS, CDR2 YFSETQ. CDR3 sequence reads: CASSLGGRANYGYTF. Incomplete CDR3 DNA: TGCGCCAGCAGCTTGGGGGGCAGAGCTAACTATGGC.

This clone was seen repeatedly, ten times or more. The read terminates 3 residues before the CDR3 end, so the remaining end is supplied by the germline J gene. The chain combines TRBV7-6 with TRBJ1-2; weak D call: TRBD1 (6 bases). Germline V gene lookup returns CDR1 SGHVS and CDR2 FNYEAQ. The CDR3 is made up of 15 amino acids. Incomplete CDR3 DNA: TGTGCCAGCAGCTTAGGCGAGGGCAGGGGTGGAGGC. Translated, it gives CASSLGEGRGGG. The entire CDR3 is CASSLGEGRGGGYTF.

This clone has at least ten counts. The read ends 3 residues before the CDR3 terminus; that terminus is restored from the germline J gene. The chain has TRBV20-1 and TRBJ2-1, with D perhaps matching TRBD1 (5 bases). V was clipped by 2 bases and J by 2 bases, with 10 bases between them. The germline V gene has CDR1 DFQATT and CDR2 SNEGSKA (reference sequence). This CDR3 comprises 14 residues. The part of the CDR3 DNA that was read is TGCAGTGCTAGAAGGCAGGGCCCCTACAATGAG. Its protein product is CSARRQGPYNE. The CDR3 as a whole reads CSARRQGPYNEQFF.

This clone was detected only a few times. Possible read error: a much larger clone is one base away. The read terminates 3 residues ahead of where the CDR3 ends, so the germline J gene completes it. The rearrangement links TRBV5-1 to TRBJ2-5, with 11 bases lining up with TRBD2. CDR3 length equals 18 residues. Germline CDR1 is SGHRS and CDR2 is YFSETQ. Incomplete CDR3 DNA: TGCGCCAGCAGCTTGGCGGCGGTAGCGGGAGGGTACACAGATACC. Translating gives CASSLAAVAGGYTDT. The complete CDR3 sequence is CASSLAAVAGGYTDTQYF.

Ten or more counts support this clone. Read sequence stops 3 residues before the CDR3 end, and the germline J gene provides the missing end. This chain links TRBV20-1 with TRBJ2-2; 9 positions agree with TRBD2. The CDR3 runs 18 residues. J was trimmed by 0 bases and V by 2 bases; bases with no gene match: 10. CDR1 is DFQATT, CDR2 SNEGSKA, per germline (reference sequence). CDR3 loop: CSARMSLAGYANTGELFF. The sequenced CDR3 bases are TGCAGTGCTAGAATGAGCCTAGCGGGGTACGCGAACACCGGGGAG.

The table lists this clone with many counts. Coverage ceases 3 residues before the CDR3 finishes, and the germline J gene fills in the end. The chain recombines TRBV5-5 with TRBJ2-2; D gene uncertain. In germline, CDR1 is SGHKS, CDR2 YYEKEE (reference sequence). Trimming removed 6 bases at V and 9 bases at J, with 6 bases between. This CDR3 is built from 10 residues. The DNA read from the CDR3 is TGTGCCAGCATCAGGTGGGAG. Translating it yields CASIRWE. The whole CDR3 is CASIRWELFF. The complete variable domain, with remaining parts taken from reference TRBV5-5 and TRBJ2-2, reads DAGVTQSPTHLIKTRGQQVTLRCSPISGHKSVSWYQQVLGQGPQFIFQYYEKEERGRGNFPDRFSARQFPNYSSELNVNALLLGDSALYLCASIRWELFFGEGSRLTVL.

This clone was counted ten times or more. Read coverage stops 3 residues before the CDR3 terminus; the germline J gene supplies the remainder. This sequence joins TRBV18 and TRBJ1-2; D is uncertain. The germline CDR1 and CDR2 sequences are KGHSH and LQKENI. This CDR3 region has 14 residues. The germline V and J ends were trimmed by 6 bases and 2 bases, with 13 bases remaining between them. The CDR3 loop is CASSIDISNYGYTF. Partial CDR3 DNA: TGTGCCAGCTCGATCGACATATCCAACTATGGC.

In this sample, this clone turned up many times. Incomplete CDR3 DNA: TGTGCCAGCACCAGGACATATCAGAACACTGAA. Translated: CASTRTYQNTE. The CDR3 in its entirety is CASTRTYQNTEAFF. The chain has TRBV5-6 and TRBJ1-1; tentative D call: TRBD1 (5 bases). The read is 3 residues too short to cover the CDR3 end, so that end is filled in from the germline J gene. This CDR3 is 14 amino acids long. Looked up from germline, CDR1 is SGHDT and CDR2 is YYEEEE. Trimming took 6 bases from V and 1 from J, leaving 13 bases between them.

In its sample, this clone was seen many times. The read stops 3 residues short of the end of the CDR3; the missing end is completed from the germline J gene. The gene calls are TRBV7-6 and TRBJ2-7, with TRBD1 matching over 11 bases. V shed 0 bases, J shed 5 bases, and the junction held 6 bases outside the gene matches. Germline V CDR1 and CDR2: SGHVS, FNYEAQ. This CDR3 has 16 amino acids. Here the CDR3 reads CASSLARTGGSDEQYF. The CDR3 bases that were read are TGTGCCAGCAGCTTAGCGAGGACAGGGGGCAGCGACGAG.

This clone showed up just a few times. The read ends 3 residues shy of where the CDR3 ends; the end is completed using the germline J gene. The V call is TRBV7-3, the J call TRBJ2-1; 9 bases align to TRBD2. The length of the CDR3 is 16 residues. V lost 4 bases to trimming and J lost 6 bases; unmatched junction nucleotides: 10. Germline lookup yields CDR1 SGHTA and CDR2 FQGTGA. The CDR3: CASSSSSSGIGNEQFF. CDR3 DNA, as far as it was read: TGTGCCAGCAGCTCCTCCTCTAGCGGGATCGGCAATGAG.

This clone was detected a few times. A read error may produce the germline difference seen at one junction end. The CDR3 end is not reached by the read, which stops 3 residues before it; the germline J gene fills it in. Other DNA sequences in this sample translate to the same CDR3. This chain links TRBV5-6 with TRBJ2-7, with a weak D call TRBD2 (5 bases). CDR1 is SGHDT, CDR2 YYEEEE, per germline. The CDR3 spans 14 residues. CDR3 region: CASSIGAEDYEQYF. Incomplete CDR3 DNA: TGCGCCAGCAGCATTGGAGCGGAAGATTACGAG. Filled out from reference TRBV5-6 and TRBJ2-7, the complete variable domain reads DAGVTQSPTHLIKTRGQQVTLRCSPKSGHDTVSWYQQALGQGPQFIFQYYEEEERQRGNFPDRFSGHQFPNYSSELNVNALLLGDSALYLCASSIGAEDYEQYFGPGTRLTVT.

This clone was observed many times. The read is 3 residues too short to cover the CDR3 end, so that end is filled in from the germline J gene. The chain carries TRBV12-3 or TRBV12-4 and TRBJ2-7; D remains ambiguous. The ends were cut back, 1 base at V and 6 bases at J, with 10 bases in the middle. The CDR3 contains 13 residues. The CDR3 protein is CASSLEASSEQYF. The sequenced CDR3 bases are TGTGCCAGCAGTTTAGAGGCCAGTTCCGAG.

This clone occurred many times. CDR3 DNA, as far as it was read: TGTGCCAGCAGCCTAGGGACTAGCGGGGGTGAG. Translating gives CASSLGTSGGE. The whole CDR3 protein is CASSLGTSGGEQFF. This chain joins TRBV5-5 and TRBJ2-1; TRBD2 matches 14 bases. Sequencing ends 3 residues short of the CDR3 end; the germline J gene provides the rest. This CDR3 is built from 14 residues. The germline V gene encodes CDR1 SGHKS and CDR2 YYEKEE (reference sequence). Trimming at V came to 4 bases and at J to 9 bases, leaving 3 bases not matched to a gene.

This clone was detected many times. CDR3 bases read: TGTGCCAGCAGCGCCCCAGGCGGGGGGGCCTACGAG. It is translated as CASSAPGGGAYE. The complete CDR3 protein is CASSAPGGGAYEQYF. The chain couples TRBV2 to TRBJ2-7; 9 bases are shared with TRBD2. The missing CDR3 end, 3 residues past where the read stops, is filled in from the germline J gene. The V gene end was trimmed by 6 bases and the J gene end by 2 bases; junction bases not matched to a gene: 8. The CDR3 totals 15 residues. The germline V gene encodes CDR1 SNHLY and CDR2 FYNNEI.

In regard to this clone: The DNA ends 3 residues before the CDR3 does, and the rest of the CDR3 is filled in from the germline J gene. The chain recombines TRBV6-1 with TRBJ2-7, with 9 bases identical to TRBD1. Germline lookup yields CDR1 MNHNS and CDR2 SASEGT. With 6 bases clipped from V and 5 bases from J, the junction kept 5 bases outside the gene matches. The CDR3 has 13 residues. The sequenced part of the CDR3 DNA is TGTGCCAGCAGGGAAAACAGGGGGCACGAG. Translation: CASRENRGHE. The full CDR3 reads CASRENRGHEQYF.

The table lists this clone with a few counts. The CDR3 end falls 3 residues outside the read, so it is completed with the germline J gene. The chain is built from TRBV20-1 and TRBJ2-5; 9 positions match TRBD2. The CDR3 sequence is 16 residues long. Germline CDR1 and CDR2: DFQATT and SNEGSKA (reference sequence). J gave up 7 bases and V 2 bases, and 14 bases lay outside the gene matches. CDR3 residues: CSARPSRGRALGTQYF. The CDR3 DNA, read in part, is TGCAGTGCTAGACCTTCCCGCGGGAGGGCCCTTGGGACC.

In its sample, this clone was seen many times. The CDR3 end falls 3 residues outside the read, so it is completed with the germline J gene. The V and J genes are TRBV7-2 and TRBJ1-3; the D gene is possibly TRBD1 (6 bases). This CDR3 region has 15 residues. The V gene's germline CDR1 is SGHTA and CDR2 FQGNSA. Between the trimmed V and J ends, which lost 2 bases and 4 bases, there was a span of 12 bases. The CDR3 is CASSLSTGYGNTIYF. The CDR3 bases that were read are TGTGCCAGCAGCTTATCTACAGGGTACGGAAACACC.

Note on this clone: With the read ending 3 residues before the CDR3 end, the germline J gene is used to fill in that end. The V gene is TRBV2, the J gene TRBJ2-2, with D possibly TRBD2 on 6 matching bases. Germline CDR1 reads SNHLY; CDR2 reads FYNNEI. V was clipped by 4 bases and J by 7 bases, with 19 bases between them. The CDR3 is 16 residues long. CDR3 loop: CASSAGLSLWDGELFF. Partial CDR3 DNA: TGTGCCAGCAGTGCGGGACTCTCCCTATGGGACGGGGAG.